This T cell receptor (beta chain) was found in a study of blood T cell repertoires in COVID-19. The CDR3 has 14 amino acids. The V gene's germline CDR1 is SGHTA and CDR2 FQGNSA. Trimming took 1 base from V and 6 from J; bases not matched to a gene: 0. Authors' methods: Amplifying reference gene primers gave estimates of nucleated cell counts. Sequencing used immunoSEQ multiplex PCR; TCRdb keeps in-frame clones, though not all of them. V, J and clone size derive from that table, while D and trimming were established from the DNA sequence. The sample includes roughly 300,000 clones, 83% of them seen just once.

The receptor's source is a woman between 50 and 59 years old with acute or convalescent COVID-19. The source material was peripheral blood. The chain employs TRBV7-2 and TRBJ2-2, with 9 bases lining up with TRBD2. This CDR3 is CASSLVAGAGELFF. In DNA form, the CDR3 reads TGTGCCAGCAGCTTAGTAGCGGGGGCCGGGGAGCTGTTTTTT.